This T cell receptor (beta chain) was recovered during a study of T cells in Graves' hyperthyroidism and ophthalmopathy. Study in general: At initial diagnosis, before any treatment had begun, peripheral blood was obtained. The study, taken as a whole, reports: Ophthalmopathy prediction by the model preceded onset by a median roughly 6 months. By a 13 V-J model, ophthalmopathy was set apart from stable hyperthyroidism. Researchers found most expanded thyroid clonotypes above 0.001 in blood as well.

TCR beta CDR3 sequences were amplified from RNA transcripts. An initial round of RT-PCR targeting the TCR CDR3 relied on the HTBI primer set. TCRdb fed the multiplex PCR reads into MiXCR, producing one record per CDR3 protein. The data show about 320,000 distinct CDR3 sequences, approximately 16% seen once. With respect to this clonotype: The antigen is unknown. This may be a read error, as it is one base from a much larger clone.

This receptor was identified in a man in his thirties or forties with Graves' hyperthyroidism. Material for sequencing was blood.

The CDR3 coding sequence is TGTGCCAGCAGATACGGGGTCGGCTATGGCTACACCTTC. This codes for CASRYGVGYGYTF. The gene calls are TRBV6-2 or TRBV6-3 and TRBJ1-2; no definite D call. CDR1 is MNHEY, CDR2 SVGEGT, per germline. The CDR3 runs 13 residues. Trimming pared 6 bases from V and 4 bases from J, leaving 12 bases between.